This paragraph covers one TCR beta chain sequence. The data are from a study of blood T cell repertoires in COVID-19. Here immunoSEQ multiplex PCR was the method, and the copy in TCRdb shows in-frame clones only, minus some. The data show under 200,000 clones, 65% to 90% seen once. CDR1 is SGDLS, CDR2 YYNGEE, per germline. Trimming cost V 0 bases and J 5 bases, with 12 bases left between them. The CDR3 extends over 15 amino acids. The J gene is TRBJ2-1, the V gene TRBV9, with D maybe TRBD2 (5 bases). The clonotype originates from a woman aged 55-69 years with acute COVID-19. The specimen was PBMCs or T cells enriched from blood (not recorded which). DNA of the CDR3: TGTGCCAGCAGCGTAGAGTCGCGGGCAGACAATGAGCAGTTCTTC. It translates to CASSVESRADNEQFF. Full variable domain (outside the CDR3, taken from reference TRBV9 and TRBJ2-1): DSGVTQTPKHLITATGQRVTLRCSPRSGDLSVYWYQQSLDQGLQFLIQYYNGEERAKGNILERFSAQQFPDLHSELNLSSLELGDSALYFCASSVESRADNEQFFGPGTRLTVL.